These T cell receptor beta chains were read from a single sample in a study of CD8+CD57+ T cells in acquired aplastic anemia. Using its own MiXCR run on the reads, TCRdb lists one record per CDR3 protein. The sample gives under 250,000 distinct CDR3 sequences, more than 40% of which show up once; roughly 8% is in the top ten. The sequenced sample was sorted CD4+, CD8+, or CD8+CD57+ T cells (not recorded which) from PBMCs. The source of these receptors is a human donor with aplastic anemia. CDR3s include the opening cysteine and the closing phenylalanine or tryptophan. Fields, in order: J gene, V gene, clone size, D gene, CDR3 protein, CDR3 DNA. D genes are given only for firm matches. Size values are once, few and many counts, or a class for expanded clones, and some rows have none.

TRBJ1-1 | TRBV20-1 | - | - | CSARNRLAGGDTEAFF | TGCAGTGCTAGAAACAGGCTAGCGGGAGGGGACACTGAAGCTTTCTTT
TRBJ1-2 | TRBV19 | - | - | CASSMSWGYGYTF | TGTGCCAGTAGTATGTCTTGGGGCTATGGCTACACCTTC
TRBJ2-7 | TRBV12-3/TRBV12-4 | - | - | CASSLMPGASEQYF | TGTGCCAGCAGTTTAATGCCCGGGGCATCCGAGCAGTACTTC
TRBJ2-7 | TRBV29-1 | many | - | CSVSRGGGVHEQYF | TGCAGCGTTTCTCGAGGGGGTGGGGTCCACGAGCAGTACTTC
TRBJ2-7 | TRBV5-6 | many | TRBD2 | CASSLSGGDYEQYF | TGTGCCAGCAGCTTGTCCGGGGGGGACTACGAGCAGTACTTC
TRBJ2-3 | TRBV28 | few | TRBD1 | CASSGYLGGVPDTQYF | TGTGCCAGCAGTGGGTATTTAGGGGGCGTTCCAGATACGCAGTATTTT
TRBJ1-1 | TRBV25-1 | - | TRBD1 | CASSDPGQANTEAFF | TGTGCCAGCAGTGACCCCGGACAGGCAAACACTGAAGCTTTCTTT
TRBJ1-1 | TRBV20-1 | - | - | CSARDIAGAYITEAFF | TGCAGTGCTAGAGATATAGCGGGAGCATACATTACTGAAGCTTTCTTT
TRBJ2-3 | TRBV7-8 | - | - | CASSLPGNTDTQYF | TGTGCCAGCAGCCTACCGGGGAACACAGATACGCAGTATTTT
TRBJ1-2 | TRBV11-2 | many | - | CASRELTGRGGYTF | TGTGCCAGCAGGGAATTAACAGGGAGAGGAGGCTACACCTTC
TRBJ2-5 | TRBV10-3 | few | - | CAISEGETQYF | TGTGCCATCAGTGAGGGAGAGACCCAGTACTTC
TRBJ1-4 | TRBV3-1 | - | TRBD1 | CASSSTPRTGENEKLFF | TGTGCCAGCAGCTCCACCCCCAGGACAGGGGAGAATGAAAAACTGTTTTTT
TRBJ1-6 | TRBV7-6 | few | - | CASTRGEGNSPLHF | TGTGCCAGCACCCGCGGCGAGGGAAATTCACCCCTCCACTTT
TRBJ1-3 | TRBV20-1 | many | - | CSASATAARSSSGNTIYF | TGCAGTGCTAGCGCAACAGCTGCCCGATCAAGCTCTGGAAACACCATATATTTT
TRBJ2-1 | TRBV7-9 | many | TRBD1 | CASSLGTGDFNEQFF | TGTGCCAGCAGCTTAGGGACAGGGGATTTCAATGAGCAGTTCTTC
TRBJ2-2 | TRBV19 | many | - | CASNANRTANTGELFF | TGTGCCAGTAACGCAAATAGGACAGCGAACACCGGGGAGCTGTTTTTT
TRBJ1-4 | TRBV5-8 | many | - | CASSFFQGQGEKLFF | TGTGCCAGCAGCTTTTTTCAGGGGCAAGGTGAAAAACTGTTTTTT
TRBJ1-1 | TRBV7-9 | - | TRBD1 | CASSTPGQDAEAFF | TGTGCCAGCAGCACGCCGGGACAGGACGCTGAAGCTTTCTTT
TRBJ2-1 | TRBV20-1 | many | TRBD2 | CSARERLAGAYNEQFF | TGCAGTGCTAGAGAAAGACTAGCGGGGGCCTACAATGAGCAGTTCTTC
TRBJ2-1 | TRBV6-5 | - | - | CASSLEEGESEQFF | TGTGCCAGCAGCCTCGAAGAGGGGGAGTCTGAGCAGTTCTTC
TRBJ2-3 | TRBV24-1 | many | TRBD2 | CATSSGSIPDTQYF | TGTGCCACCAGTAGCGGGAGCATCCCAGATACGCAGTATTTT
TRBJ1-1 | TRBV6-1 | - | - | CASSEGGVYTEAFF | TGTGCCAGCAGTGAAGGGGGTGTGTACACTGAAGCTTTCTTT
TRBJ2-3 | TRBV20-1 | - | TRBD2 | CSARDYGGARSDTQYF | TGCAGTGCTAGAGATTACGGGGGGGCCAGATCAGATACGCAGTATTTT
TRBJ2-7 | TRBV10-3 | - | - | CASGSGSYEQYF | TGTGCCTCCGGATCGGGGTCCTACGAGCAGTACTTC
TRBJ2-7 | TRBV12-3/TRBV12-4 | - | - | CASSLHSYEQYF | TGTGCCAGCAGTTTACACTCCTACGAGCAGTACTTC
TRBJ1-6 | TRBV20-1 | many | - | CSASCSPLHF | TGCAGTGCTAGCTGTTCACCCCTCCACTTT
TRBJ2-7 | TRBV7-9 | - | TRBD2 | CASSEGTSGYEQYF | TGTGCCAGCAGCGAAGGGACTAGCGGGTACGAGCAGTACTTC
TRBJ1-1 | TRBV6-4 | many | - | CASSVGPGLLNTEAFF | TGTGCCAGCAGCGTGGGGCCTGGACTGCTGAACACTGAAGCTTTCTTT
TRBJ1-2 | TRBV7-2 | - | - | CASSLARVQGEGYTF | TGTGCCAGCAGCTTAGCCCGGGTGCAGGGCGAGGGCTACACCTTC
TRBJ1-2 | TRBV19 | - | TRBD1 | CASSYFLLTGEVDGYTF | TGTGCCAGTAGCTATTTCCTATTAACAGGGGAGGTGGATGGCTACACCTTC
TRBJ1-5 | TRBV7-9 | many | - | CATSDGTSNQPQHF | TGTGCCACATCGGACGGAACCAGCAATCAGCCCCAGCATTTT
TRBJ2-1 | TRBV10-1 | - | - | CASSEVGAVGNEQFF | TGCGCCAGCAGTGAGGTGGGAGCGGTGGGTAATGAGCAGTTCTTC
TRBJ2-5 | TRBV6-5 | - | - | CASSAPTVETQYF | TGTGCCAGCAGCGCCCCAACGGTAGAGACCCAGTACTTC